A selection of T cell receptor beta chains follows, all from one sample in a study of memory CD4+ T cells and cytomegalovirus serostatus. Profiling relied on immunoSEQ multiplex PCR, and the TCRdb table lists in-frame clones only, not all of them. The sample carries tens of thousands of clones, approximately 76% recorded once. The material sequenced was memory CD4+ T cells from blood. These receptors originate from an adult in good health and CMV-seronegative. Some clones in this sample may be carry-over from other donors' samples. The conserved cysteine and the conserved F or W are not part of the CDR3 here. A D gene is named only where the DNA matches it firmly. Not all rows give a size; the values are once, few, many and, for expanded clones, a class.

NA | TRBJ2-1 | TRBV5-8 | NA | ASSVDYNNEQF
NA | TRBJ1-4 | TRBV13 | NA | ASRHRGWGNEKLF
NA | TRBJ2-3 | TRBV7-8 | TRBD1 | ASSLLRTGGSTDTQY
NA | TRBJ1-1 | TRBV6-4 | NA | ASRLEVNTEAF
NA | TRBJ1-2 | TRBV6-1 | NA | ASSETGTYVGSGYT
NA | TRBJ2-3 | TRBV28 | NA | ASSSGGTDTQY
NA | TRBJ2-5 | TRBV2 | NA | ASSKLGNQETQY
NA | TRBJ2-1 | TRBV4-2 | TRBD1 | ASSQGAGGPINEQF
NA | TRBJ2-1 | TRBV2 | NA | ASSVEASYEQF
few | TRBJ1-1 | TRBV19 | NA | ASSIRWVSVGTEAF
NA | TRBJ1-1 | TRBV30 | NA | AWGATGTEAF
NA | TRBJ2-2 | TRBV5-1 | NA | ASSLAVSSTGELF
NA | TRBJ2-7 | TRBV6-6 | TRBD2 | ASSRTSGAYEQY
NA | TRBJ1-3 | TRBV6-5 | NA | ASVSGSTSGNTIY
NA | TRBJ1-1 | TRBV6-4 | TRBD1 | AWRRTGGAEAF
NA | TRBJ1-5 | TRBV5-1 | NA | ASSVDFSGNQPQH